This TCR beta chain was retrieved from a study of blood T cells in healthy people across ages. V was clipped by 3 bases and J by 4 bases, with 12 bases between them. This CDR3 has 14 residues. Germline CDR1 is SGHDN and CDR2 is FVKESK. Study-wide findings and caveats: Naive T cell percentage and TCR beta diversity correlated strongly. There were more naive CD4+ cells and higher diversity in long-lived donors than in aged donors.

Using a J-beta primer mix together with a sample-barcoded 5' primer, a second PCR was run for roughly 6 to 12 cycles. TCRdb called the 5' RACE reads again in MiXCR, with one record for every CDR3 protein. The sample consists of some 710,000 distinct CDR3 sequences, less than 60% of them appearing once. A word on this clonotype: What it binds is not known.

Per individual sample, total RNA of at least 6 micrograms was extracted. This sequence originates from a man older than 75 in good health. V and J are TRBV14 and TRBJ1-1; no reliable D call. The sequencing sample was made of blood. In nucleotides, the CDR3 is TGTGCCAGCAGCCATCGGACCTCAGGCACTGAAGCTTTCTTT. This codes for CASSHRTSGTEAFF.